Below are 28 T cell receptor beta chains sequenced from a single sample in a study of vaccination and CD4 T cells after COVID-19. At the Johns Hopkins FTIC core, DNA taken from cultured CD4+ T cells was sequenced by way of the Oncomine TCR Beta short-read assay. TCRdb processed the PCR reads anew with MiXCR; each CDR3 protein has one entry. The repertoire includes 15,000 or so distinct CDR3 sequences, roughly 76% of them detected once, and more than 15% sits in the top ten. Treatment given: approximately 10-day PBMC culture with coronavirus spike peptide pools or control peptides (ViraFEST assay). Antigens for these TCRs are unknown. Sample: CD4+ T cells from blood, cultured in vitro. These receptors were collected from a human donor who had recovered from COVID-19.

The table lists this clonotype with a count of one. The J gene is TRBJ1-5, the V gene TRBV18; TRBD1 agrees at 8 bases. CDR3 size: 14 residues. Trimming cost V 1 base and J 8 bases; bases outside gene matches: 4. Germline CDR1 reads KGHSH; CDR2 reads LQKENI. The CDR3, as DNA: TGTGCCAGCTCACCACGGACAGGGTTAGAGCCCCAGCATTTT. Translation: CASSPRTGLEPQHF. The variable domain in full, with the rest retrieved from reference TRBV18 and TRBJ1-5, is NAGVMQNPRHLVRRRGQEARLRCSPMKGHSHVYWYRQLPEEGLKFMVYLQKENIIDESGMPKERFSAEFPKEGPSILRIQQVVRGDSAAYFCASSPRTGLEPQHFGDGTRLSIL.

The chain couples TRBV24-1 to TRBJ2-3; maybe TRBD1 (6 bases). This CDR3 region has 16 residues. The V end was cut by 4 bases, the J end by 0 bases, with 13 bases between. Germline V CDR1 and CDR2: KGHDR, SFDVKD. The CDR3 coding sequence is TGTGCCACCAGTGAGGGGACATACCAAAGCACAGATACGCAGTATTTT. This translates into CATSEGTYQSTDTQYF.

The chain links TRBV27 to TRBJ2-7; tentative D call: TRBD1 (5 bases). Germline values: CDR1 MNHEY, CDR2 SMNVEV (reference sequence). Trimming pared 6 bases from V and 3 bases from J, leaving 12 bases between. This CDR3 spans 13 amino acids. The CDR3: CASRSDRHYEQYF. The CDR3 coding sequence is TGTGCCAGCAGAAGCGACAGACACTACGAGCAGTACTTC.

This clonotype was detected once. The rearrangement uses TRBV5-1 and TRBJ1-2, with D perhaps matching TRBD1 (5 bases). Germline V gene data show CDR1 as SGHRS and CDR2 as YFSETQ. CDR3 size: 14 residues. The germline V and J ends were trimmed by 0 bases and 4 bases, with 10 bases remaining between them. The chain's CDR3 is CASSLEGGTYGYTF. The CDR3 bases are TGCGCCAGCAGCTTGGAGGGCGGGACCTATGGCTACACCTTC.

This sequence joins TRBV28 and TRBJ2-7, with TRBD2 matching over 13 bases. The V gene end was trimmed by 6 bases and the J gene end by 8 bases; junction bases not matched to a gene: 10. CDR1 is MDHEN, CDR2 SYDVKM, per germline. The CDR3 runs to 15 residues. The CDR3 loop is CASRSAGTSGNQQYF. CDR3 DNA sequence: TGTGCCAGCAGATCCGCCGGGACTAGCGGGAATCAGCAGTACTTC.

CDR3 nucleotide sequence: TGTGCCAGCAGTGAAGAGGCGCTAACTGAAGCTTTCTTT. Translation: CASSEEALTEAFF. This chain joins TRBV6-1 and TRBJ1-1, with unresolved D. Trimming removed 1 base from V and 5 bases from J, with 8 bases in between. Germline V gives CDR1 MNHNS, CDR2 SASEGT. This CDR3 has 13 amino acids.

By its share, this clonotype is medium-sized. The chain combines TRBV27 with TRBJ2-7, with TRBD1 matching over 8 bases. V lost 3 bases, J lost 3 bases, and 1 base stayed unmatched. The CDR3 covers 13 residues. Germline CDR1 and CDR2: MNHEY and SMNVEV (reference sequence). CDR3 nucleotide sequence: TGTGCCAGCAGTTTTACAGGGGGCTACGAGCAGTACTTC. It is translated as CASSFTGGYEQYF.

Only a few counts were recorded for this clonotype. In nucleotides, the CDR3 is TGCAGTGCAAGACAGCGTATGAACTATGGCTACACCTTC. Protein product: CSARQRMNYGYTF. This chain uses TRBV20-1 with TRBJ1-2; D may be TRBD1 (5 bases). CDR3 length: 13 residues. Germline lookup yields CDR1 DFQATT and CDR2 SNEGSKA (reference sequence). Between the trimmed V and J ends, which lost 6 bases and 2 bases, there was a span of 13 bases.

The genes are TRBV28 and TRBJ1-1; the match to TRBD1 covers 8 bases. The CDR3 runs 17 residues. Germline V gene data show CDR1 as MDHEN and CDR2 as SYDVKM. V lost 5 bases, J lost 1 base, and 12 bases stayed unmatched. In nucleotides, the CDR3 is TGTGCCAGCAGTATAGTATGGACAGGGATCACGAACACTGAAGCTTTCTTT. It encodes CASSIVWTGITNTEAFF.

The rearrangement links TRBV15 to TRBJ2-7; 9 positions agree with TRBD1. Trimming cost V 4 bases and J 5 bases; bases outside gene matches: 6. Per germline, CDR1 LNHNV and CDR2 YYDKDF (reference sequence). This CDR3 contains 14 residues. CDR3 nucleotides: TGTGCCACCAGCAAGGGGGACAGGGACGACGAGCAGTACTTC. This sequence encodes CATSKGDRDDEQYF.

This clonotype was seen a few times. The rearrangement joins TRBV4-1 to TRBJ2-7; D is perhaps TRBD2 (5 bases). The CDR3 extends over 14 amino acids. In germline, CDR1 is MGHRA, CDR2 YSYEKL. The V gene lost 8 bases and the J gene lost 0 bases, with 14 bases spanning the gap. CDR3 nucleotides: TGCGCCAGCGGAGGATTCGAAAACTCCTACGAGCAGTACTTC. Amino acids: CASGGFENSYEQYF.

Only one count was recorded for this clonotype. The chain has TRBV5-8 and TRBJ2-2, with TRBD1 matching over 8 bases. CDR1 is SGHTS, CDR2 YDEGEE, per germline. There are 15 residues in the CDR3. Trimming at V came to 2 bases and at J to 5 bases, leaving 5 bases not matched to a gene. The CDR3 DNA follows: TGTGCCAGCAGCTTAGGACAGGGAGGAACCGGGGAGCTGTTTTTT. It is translated as CASSLGQGGTGELFF.

In its sample, this clonotype was seen once. This chain links TRBV7-2 with TRBJ1-3, with 7 bases identical to TRBD1. The length of the CDR3 is 14 residues. The ends lost 5 bases at V and 2 bases at J; junction bases unmatched: 3. Germline V CDR1 and CDR2: SGHTA, FQGNSA. The CDR3, as DNA: TGTGCCAGCAGCCCCAGGGGGACTGGAAACACCATATATTTT. Encoded protein: CASSPRGTGNTIYF.

The sample holds a few counts of this clonotype. The chain employs TRBV20-1 and TRBJ1-6; 9 bases are a match to TRBD1. Germline CDR1 DFQATT, CDR2 SNEGSKA (reference sequence). This CDR3 spans 14 amino acids. V lost 5 bases to trimming and J lost 10 bases; unmatched junction nucleotides: 9. The CDR3, as DNA: TGCAGTGCTGGATCCGGGACAGGGCAATCACCCCTCCACTTT. It yields the protein CSAGSGTGQSPLHF.

This chain joins TRBV24-1 and TRBJ1-5; 8 bases align to TRBD1. Germline CDR1 KGHDR, CDR2 SFDVKD. This CDR3 is built from 15 residues. V dropped 3 bases and J dropped 6; count of bases not matched to a gene: 6. CDR3 protein: CATSDRTGFGQPQHF. The DNA of the CDR3 is TGTGCCACCAGTGATCGGACAGGGTTTGGTCAGCCCCAGCATTTT.

The J gene is TRBJ2-5, the V gene TRBV7-2, with TRBD1 identical over 9 bases. The CDR3 is made up of 18 amino acids. With 4 bases clipped from V and 0 bases from J, the junction kept 12 bases outside the gene matches. Germline CDR1 SGHTA, CDR2 FQGNSA. The CDR3, as DNA: TGTGCCAGCAGCTGGGACAGGGTAGACTACAAGTACCAAGAGACCCAGTACTTC. It codes for CASSWDRVDYKYQETQYF.

The chain is built from TRBV6-1 and TRBJ1-5; 9 nucleotides line up with TRBD1. Germline V gene lookup returns CDR1 MNHNS and CDR2 SASEGT. The CDR3 covers 13 residues. V trimming: 7 bases; J trimming: 4 bases; junction bases outside the gene matches: 2. The CDR3 here is CASTTGGNQPQHF. The CDR3 DNA is TGTGCCAGCACGACAGGGGGGAATCAGCCCCAGCATTTT.

V gene TRBV7-2 combines with J gene TRBJ1-2, with 8 bases fitting TRBD1. This CDR3 is 14 amino acids long. Per the germline V gene, CDR1 is SGHTA and CDR2 is FQGNSA. The V and J ends lost 4 bases and 3 bases, in that order; junction bases with no gene match: 4. This CDR3 reads CASSSQGADYGYTF. CDR3 sequence (DNA): TGTGCCAGCAGCTCCCAGGGGGCAGACTATGGCTACACCTTC.

This clonotype was seen a single time. This rearrangement joins TRBV18 to TRBJ2-3; D not resolved. The CDR3 runs to 11 residues. Trimming cost V 2 bases and J 6 bases, with 3 bases left between them. The V gene's germline CDR1 is KGHSH and CDR2 LQKENI. The DNA for the CDR3 is TGTGCCAGCTCACCAAAGGATACGCAGTATTTT. It specifies CASSPKDTQYF.

The chain recombines TRBV30 with TRBJ1-3; a weak D match, TRBD1 (6 bases). CDR1 is GTSNPN and CDR2 is SVGIG in the germline V gene (reference sequence). There are 12 residues in the CDR3. CDR3 DNA sequence: TGTGCAACTACAGGGACTGGAAACACCATATATTTT. Translation: CATTGTGNTIYF. The full variable domain, in which reference TRBV30 and TRBJ1-3 provide the parts outside the CDR3, is SQTIHQWPATLVQPVGSPLSLECTVEGTSNPNLYWYRQAAGRGLQLLFYSVGIGQISSEVPQNLSASRPQDRQFILSSKKLLLSDSGFYLCATTGTGNTIYFGEGSWLTVV.

This clonotype has a handful of counts. The V call is TRBV7-2, the J call TRBJ1-6, with D uncertain. CDR3 length: 12 residues. Germline CDR1 reads SGHTA; CDR2 reads FQGNSA. The V gene lost 5 bases and the J gene lost 7 bases, with 6 bases spanning the gap. The CDR3 DNA is TGTGCCAGCAGCGTGCCCAATTCACCCCTCCACTTT. Encoded protein: CASSVPNSPLHF.

This clonotype was picked up one time. The gene calls are TRBV7-2 and TRBJ1-3, with TRBD1 matching over 7 bases. CDR1 is SGHTA, CDR2 FQGNSA, per germline. The CDR3 consists of 14 residues. The junction had 4 bases not matched to a gene; V was cut back by 6 bases and J by 2 bases. The CDR3 DNA reads as TGTGCCAGCAGGCCTGACAGGGCTGGAAACACCATATATTTT. This sequence encodes CASRPDRAGNTIYF.

The rearrangement joins TRBV18 to TRBJ1-1; D not resolved. The germline CDR1 and CDR2 sequences are KGHSH and LQKENI. The ends were cut back, 6 bases at V and 1 base at J, with 12 bases in the middle. The CDR3 loop spans 14 amino acids. CDR3 bases: TGTGCCAGCTCGCCTAGTAGGCAGAACACTGAAGCTTTCTTT. Amino acid sequence: CASSPSRQNTEAFF.

The chain has TRBV20-1 and TRBJ1-1; D not resolved. Trimming removed 4 bases at V and 8 bases at J, with 17 bases between. CDR3 length: 13 amino acids. The germline CDR1 and CDR2 sequences are DFQATT and SNEGSKA (reference sequence). The chain's CDR3 is CSATRGSTGEAFF. The CDR3 DNA is TGCAGTGCTACAAGAGGCTCGACCGGGGAAGCTTTCTTT.

This chain uses TRBV7-2 with TRBJ2-7; 8 bases align to TRBD1. V shed 2 bases and J 0 bases; nucleotides not matched to a gene: 12. The CDR3 is 18 residues long. CDR1 is SGHTA and CDR2 is FQGNSA in the germline V gene. CDR3 bases: TGTGCCAGCAGCTTATTCATACGACAGGGGAAGAGCTCCTACGAGCAGTACTTC. Translating gives CASSLFIRQGKSSYEQYF.

This clonotype appeared once. The rearrangement uses TRBV6-5 and TRBJ2-2; D is possibly TRBD1 (6 bases). This CDR3 contains 16 residues. Germline assignment: CDR1 MNHEY and CDR2 SVGAGI. With 0 bases removed from V and 3 bases from J, the gap between germline ends came to 11 bases. CDR3 bases: TGTGCCAGCAGTTACTCGTACAGGGCTGACACCGGGGAGCTGTTTTTT. Translated: CASSYSYRADTGELFF.

This clonotype was picked up a small number of times. This chain uses TRBV6-1 with TRBJ1-2; TRBD1 aligns across 7 bases. The trim removed 6 bases at V and 2 bases at J, leaving 12 bases unmatched. CDR1 MNHNS and CDR2 SASEGT come from the germline V gene. This CDR3 is built from 16 residues. The CDR3 sequence: CASSRSPGQANYGYTF. In DNA, the CDR3 is TGTGCCAGCAGCCGTTCTCCTGGACAGGCGAACTATGGCTACACCTTC.

This clonotype was counted between two and nine times. V usage is TRBV20-1 and J usage is TRBJ2-5, with D perhaps TRBD1 (5 bases). The V end was cut by 0 bases, the J end by 5 bases, with 34 bases between. The CDR3 extends over 21 amino acids. CDR1 and CDR2 from the germline V gene are DFQATT and SNEGSKA (reference sequence). The CDR3 sequence: CSARDLVSDSTLGAGLETQYF. CDR3 nucleotides: TGCAGTGCTAGAGATCTTGTCTCCGACAGTACCCTCGGAGCTGGTCTGGAGACCCAGTACTTC.